Listed here is a single T cell receptor (beta chain). Its antigen is unknown. With 60 Vbeta and 13 Jbeta primers, the PCR was carried out. The repertoire was sequenced with immunoSEQ multiplex PCR; TCRdb's copy has only in-frame clones and lacks some. The sample lists 100,000 to 150,000 clones; 80% were seen once. This record comes from a study of cytomegalovirus exposure and HLA in healthy donors. Study-wide findings and caveats: Specific recognition of CMV antigens was confirmed in vitro for a few chains (all CMV-associated). A later analysis found that most CMV-associated TCR beta chains appeared HLA-restricted. Reportedly, cytomegalovirus status was diagnosed with high sensitivity and specificity. Later, an analysis showed that TCR beta chains associated with HLA were more clonally expanded than others that were equally common.

CDR1 and CDR2 (germline): SEHNR, FQNEAQ (reference sequence). Between the trimmed V and J ends, which lost 3 bases and 4 bases, there was a span of 7 bases. This CDR3 spans 13 amino acids. This TCR derives from a man younger than 40 in good health and CMV-seronegative. V usage is TRBV7-9 and J usage is TRBJ2-1; D is ambiguous. What was sequenced was PBMCs. The CDR3 nucleotides read TGTGCCAGCAGCTTGTCGTTATACAATGAGCAGTTCTTC. As protein: CASSLSLYNEQFF.